A selection of T cell receptor beta chains follows, all from one sample in a study of blood T cell repertoires in COVID-19. Profiled with immunoSEQ multiplex PCR; TCRdb holds only in-frame clones, not every one. There are some 220,000 clones in the sample; 80% occur only once, and more than 10% lies in the top ten. Sample: peripheral blood. These receptors all come from a human donor in a cohort sampled during active COVID-19. Each CDR3 is given without its conserved first and last residue. The order of the fields is V gene, CDR3 protein.

v_call: TRBV19
cdr3_aa: ASSIYWSGESPLH

v_call: TRBV6-2/TRBV6-3
cdr3_aa: ASSYFKPGASNQPQH

v_call: TRBV27
cdr3_aa: ASSPPGRQY

v_call: TRBV28
cdr3_aa: ASSFKASGRTQY

v_call: TRBV7-2
cdr3_aa: ASSVTSGSRKGDTQY

v_call: TRBV7-9
cdr3_aa: ASSAGTGPGNTIY

v_call: TRBV28
cdr3_aa: ASRTPGVSGANVLT

v_call: TRBV7-8
cdr3_aa: ASSLAHSAGNEQF

v_call: TRBV7-2
cdr3_aa: ASSPRNARGYGYT

v_call: TRBV9
cdr3_aa: ASSYDAGGYEQF

v_call: TRBV4-2
cdr3_aa: ASSQLTSGIAGVRETQY

v_call: TRBV10-3
cdr3_aa: AISVGGNRDDGYT

v_call: TRBV5-1
cdr3_aa: ASSPGQGLIEQY

v_call: TRBV9
cdr3_aa: ASSVGAWESTDTQY

v_call: TRBV7-6
cdr3_aa: ASSSEDRDSYEQY

v_call: TRBV19
cdr3_aa: ASSSGDRNIQY

v_call: TRBV7-2
cdr3_aa: ASSLDATGGFGYT

v_call: TRBV24-1
cdr3_aa: ATGRATGAQETQY

v_call: TRBV5-1
cdr3_aa: ASSLAEGAGNTIY

v_call: TRBV15
cdr3_aa: ATSKGGIQTQY

v_call: TRBV7-2
cdr3_aa: ASSTPLRTALAKNIQY

v_call: TRBV19
cdr3_aa: ASSGRQVDTDTQY

v_call: TRBV19
cdr3_aa: ASSPGLGLWGQETQY

v_call: TRBV9
cdr3_aa: ASSVSASSYT

v_call: TRBV5-4
cdr3_aa: ASSLDTGTGELF

v_call: TRBV12-3/TRBV12-4
cdr3_aa: ASSSQVYNEQF

v_call: TRBV3-1/TRBV3-2
cdr3_aa: ASSQTGGDEAF

v_call: TRBV27
cdr3_aa: ASSLWGGRGTDTQY

v_call: TRBV5-1
cdr3_aa: ASSSSGGGDTQY

v_call: TRBV11-2
cdr3_aa: ASSFVAEAF

v_call: TRBV6-6
cdr3_aa: ASSPRRDTGELF

v_call: TRBV24-1
cdr3_aa: ATMRDSHNNEQF

v_call: TRBV6-5
cdr3_aa: ASLLRGTYEQY

v_call: TRBV6-5
cdr3_aa: ASSYRWGHTEAF

v_call: TRBV5-1
cdr3_aa: ASSGTSGNRNEQF

v_call: TRBV6-6
cdr3_aa: ASSPRRGETQY

v_call: TRBV5-4
cdr3_aa: ASSIRTSGTNEQF

v_call: TRBV11-2
cdr3_aa: ASSWGVRGPQH

v_call: TRBV20-1
cdr3_aa: SASLQGGYGYT

v_call: TRBV28
cdr3_aa: ASREEAGANVLT

v_call: TRBV19
cdr3_aa: ASRRQGSSYEQY

v_call: TRBV28
cdr3_aa: ASTILDRSNQPQH

v_call: TRBV6-2/TRBV6-3
cdr3_aa: ASNPNLGTGGSNQPQH

v_call: TRBV18
cdr3_aa: ASSTGVPSTYTGELF

v_call: TRBV5-6
cdr3_aa: ASSFQGAVYEQY

v_call: TRBV18
cdr3_aa: ASSPGTANTEAF

v_call: TRBV2
cdr3_aa: AGNQGARQPQH

v_call: TRBV28
cdr3_aa: ASSLWAGRATNEKLF

v_call: TRBV7-9
cdr3_aa: ASSLTEGSRGYT

v_call: TRBV5-1
cdr3_aa: ASHRGDSYEQY

v_call: TRBV7-9
cdr3_aa: ASSPQPRTGLQETQY

v_call: TRBV6-6
cdr3_aa: ASSYFGSLNTEAF

v_call: TRBV5-1
cdr3_aa: ASSLAGGASL